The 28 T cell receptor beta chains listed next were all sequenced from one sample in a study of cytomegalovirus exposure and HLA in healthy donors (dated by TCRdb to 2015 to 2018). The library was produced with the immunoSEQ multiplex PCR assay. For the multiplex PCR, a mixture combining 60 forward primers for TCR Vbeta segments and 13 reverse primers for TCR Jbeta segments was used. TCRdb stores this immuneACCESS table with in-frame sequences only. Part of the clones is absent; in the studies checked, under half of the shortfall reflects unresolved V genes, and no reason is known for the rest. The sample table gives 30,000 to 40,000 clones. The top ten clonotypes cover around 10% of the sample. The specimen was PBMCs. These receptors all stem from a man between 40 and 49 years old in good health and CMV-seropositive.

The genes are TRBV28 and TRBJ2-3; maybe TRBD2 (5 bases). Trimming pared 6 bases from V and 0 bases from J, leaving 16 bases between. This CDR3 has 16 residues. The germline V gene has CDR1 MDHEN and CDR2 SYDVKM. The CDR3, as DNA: TGTGCCAGCAGCTCCGGCGGGCCCAGAAGCACAGATACGCAGTATTTT. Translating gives CASSSGGPRSTDTQYF. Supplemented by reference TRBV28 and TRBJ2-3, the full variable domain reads DVKVTQSSRYLVKRTGEKVFLECVQDMDHENMFWYRQDPGLGLRLIYFSYDVKMKEKGDIPEGYSVSREKKERFSLILESASTNQTSMYLCASSSGGPRSTDTQYFGPGTRLTVL.

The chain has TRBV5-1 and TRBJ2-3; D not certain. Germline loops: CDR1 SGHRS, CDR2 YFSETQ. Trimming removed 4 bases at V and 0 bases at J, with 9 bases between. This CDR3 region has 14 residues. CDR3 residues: CASSQWASTDTQYF. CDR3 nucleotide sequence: TGCGCCAGCAGCCAGTGGGCGAGCACAGATACGCAGTATTTT.

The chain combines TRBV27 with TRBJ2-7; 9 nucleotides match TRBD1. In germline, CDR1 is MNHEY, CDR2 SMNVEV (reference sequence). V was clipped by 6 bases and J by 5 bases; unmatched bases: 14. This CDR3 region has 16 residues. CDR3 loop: CASRERAQGARNEQYF. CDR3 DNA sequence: TGTGCCAGCAGGGAGAGAGCACAGGGGGCGAGGAACGAGCAGTACTTC.

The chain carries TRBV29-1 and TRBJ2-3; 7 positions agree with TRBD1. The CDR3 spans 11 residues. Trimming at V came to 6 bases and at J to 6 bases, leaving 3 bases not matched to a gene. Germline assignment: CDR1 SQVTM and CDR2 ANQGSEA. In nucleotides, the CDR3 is TGCAGCGTCGTCAGGGGGGATACGCAGTATTTT. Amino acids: CSVVRGDTQYF.

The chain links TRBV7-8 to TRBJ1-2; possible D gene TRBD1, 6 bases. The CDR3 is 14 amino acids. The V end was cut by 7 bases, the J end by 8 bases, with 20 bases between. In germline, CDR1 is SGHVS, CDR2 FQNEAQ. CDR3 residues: CASTLEGGARGYTF. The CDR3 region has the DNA TGTGCCAGCACCCTAGAGGGGGGGGCTCGAGGCTACACCTTC.

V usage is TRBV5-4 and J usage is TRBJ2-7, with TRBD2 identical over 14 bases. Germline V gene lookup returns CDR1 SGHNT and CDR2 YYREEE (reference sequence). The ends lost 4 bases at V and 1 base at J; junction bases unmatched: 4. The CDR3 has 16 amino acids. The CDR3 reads CASSPGLAGASYEQYF. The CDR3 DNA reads TGTGCCAGCAGCCCGGGACTAGCGGGAGCGTCCTACGAGCAGTACTTC.

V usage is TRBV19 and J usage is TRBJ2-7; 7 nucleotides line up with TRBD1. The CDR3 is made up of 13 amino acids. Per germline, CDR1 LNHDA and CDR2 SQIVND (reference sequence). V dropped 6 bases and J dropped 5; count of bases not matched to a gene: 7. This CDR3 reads CASRSSDRDEQYF. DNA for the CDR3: TGTGCCAGTAGGTCCTCTGACAGGGACGAGCAGTACTTC.

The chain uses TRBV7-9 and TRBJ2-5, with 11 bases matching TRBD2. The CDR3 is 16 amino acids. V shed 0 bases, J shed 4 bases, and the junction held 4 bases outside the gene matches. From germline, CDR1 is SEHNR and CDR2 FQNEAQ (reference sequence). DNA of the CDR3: TGTGCCAGCAGCTTAGCGCCCACTAGCGGGAGAGAGACCCAGTACTTC. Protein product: CASSLAPTSGRETQYF. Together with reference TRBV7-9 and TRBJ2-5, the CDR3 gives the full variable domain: DTGVSQNPRHKITKRGQNVTFRCDPISEHNRLYWYRQTLGQGPEFLTYFQNEAQLEKSRLLSDRFSAERPKGSFSTLEIQRTEQGDSAMYLCASSLAPTSGRETQYFGPGTRLLVL.

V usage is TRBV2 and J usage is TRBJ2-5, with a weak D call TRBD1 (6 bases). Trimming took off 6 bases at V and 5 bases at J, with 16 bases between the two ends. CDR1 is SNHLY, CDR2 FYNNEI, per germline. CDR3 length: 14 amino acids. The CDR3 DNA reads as TGTGCCAGCAGCGGGAATGGGGGCCGGGAGACCCAGTACTTC. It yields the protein CASSGNGGRETQYF.

CDR3 amino acids: CASSWTSGRSDTQYF. CDR3 coding DNA: TGTGCCAGCAGTTGGACTAGCGGGAGGTCAGATACGCAGTATTTT. The rearrangement uses TRBV6-6 and TRBJ2-3; TRBD2 agrees at 14 bases. Germline V gene data show CDR1 as MNHNY and CDR2 as SVGAGI (reference sequence). The CDR3 consists of 15 residues. Germline trimming cut 4 bases from V and 4 bases from J; bases unmatched to any gene: 1.

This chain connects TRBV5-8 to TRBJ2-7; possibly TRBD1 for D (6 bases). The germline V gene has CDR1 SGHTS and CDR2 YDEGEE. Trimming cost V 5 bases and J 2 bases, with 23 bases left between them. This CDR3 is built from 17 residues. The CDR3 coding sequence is TGTGCCAGCAGTTTCAGGGGTTACAGTACCACAACCTACGAGCAGTACTTC. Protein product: CASSFRGYSTTTYEQYF.

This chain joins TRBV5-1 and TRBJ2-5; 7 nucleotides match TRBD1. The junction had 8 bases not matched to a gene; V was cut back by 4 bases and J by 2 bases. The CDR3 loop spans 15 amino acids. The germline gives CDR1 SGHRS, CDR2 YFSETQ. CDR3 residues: CASSARQGEQETQYF. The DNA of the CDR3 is TGCGCCAGCAGCGCGCGCCAGGGGGAGCAAGAGACCCAGTACTTC.

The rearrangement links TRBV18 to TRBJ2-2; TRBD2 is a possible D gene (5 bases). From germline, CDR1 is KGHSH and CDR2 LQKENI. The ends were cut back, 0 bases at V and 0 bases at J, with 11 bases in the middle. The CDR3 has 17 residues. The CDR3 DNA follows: TGTGCCAGCTCACCACCGTCGGGATCCTCGAACACCGGGGAGCTGTTTTTT. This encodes CASSPPSGSSNTGELFF.

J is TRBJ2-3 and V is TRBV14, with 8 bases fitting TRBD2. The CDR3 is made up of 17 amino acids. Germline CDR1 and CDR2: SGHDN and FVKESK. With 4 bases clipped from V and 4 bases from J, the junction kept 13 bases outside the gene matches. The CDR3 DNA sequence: TGTGCCAGCAGCCCCGGGTTGTGGAGCGGGAGAGCAGATACGCAGTATTTT. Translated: CASSPGLWSGRADTQYF.

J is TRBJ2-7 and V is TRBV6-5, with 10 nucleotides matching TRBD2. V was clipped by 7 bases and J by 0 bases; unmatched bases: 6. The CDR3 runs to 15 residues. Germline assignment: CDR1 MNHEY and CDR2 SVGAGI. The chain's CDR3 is CASNSRTSGSYEQYF. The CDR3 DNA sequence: TGTGCCAGCAACTCTCGGACTAGCGGCTCCTACGAGCAGTACTTC.

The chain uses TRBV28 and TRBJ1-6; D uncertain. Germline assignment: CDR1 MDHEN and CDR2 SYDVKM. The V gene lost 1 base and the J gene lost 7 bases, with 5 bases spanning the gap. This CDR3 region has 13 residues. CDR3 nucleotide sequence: TGTGCCAGCAGTTTATTACTAAATTCACCCCTCCACTTT. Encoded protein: CASSLLLNSPLHF.

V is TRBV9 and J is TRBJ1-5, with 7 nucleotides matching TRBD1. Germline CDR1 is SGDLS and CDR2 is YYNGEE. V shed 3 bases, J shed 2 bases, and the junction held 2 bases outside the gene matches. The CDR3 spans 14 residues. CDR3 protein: CASSAGTGNQPQHF. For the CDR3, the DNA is TGTGCCAGCAGCGCGGGGACAGGCAATCAGCCCCAGCATTTT.

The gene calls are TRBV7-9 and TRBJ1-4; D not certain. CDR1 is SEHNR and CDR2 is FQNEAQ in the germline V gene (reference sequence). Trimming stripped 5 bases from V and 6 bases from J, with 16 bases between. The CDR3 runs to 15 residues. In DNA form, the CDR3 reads TGTGCCAGCAGCCCCCAAGCCGGTGAGGATGAAAAACTGTTTTTT. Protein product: CASSPQAGEDEKLFF.

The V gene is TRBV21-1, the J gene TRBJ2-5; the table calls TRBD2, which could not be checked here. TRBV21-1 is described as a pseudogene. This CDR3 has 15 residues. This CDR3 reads CASSRERIGPRTQYF. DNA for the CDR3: TGTGCCAGCAGCAGGGAGAGGATAGGACCGAGGACCCAGTACTTC.

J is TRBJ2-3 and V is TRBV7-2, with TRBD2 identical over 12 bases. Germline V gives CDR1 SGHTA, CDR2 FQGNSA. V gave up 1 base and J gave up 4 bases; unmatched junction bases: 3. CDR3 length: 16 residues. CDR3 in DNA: TGTGCCAGCAGCTTAGGCCTAGCGGGAGGGGCAGATACGCAGTATTTT. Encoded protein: CASSLGLAGGADTQYF.

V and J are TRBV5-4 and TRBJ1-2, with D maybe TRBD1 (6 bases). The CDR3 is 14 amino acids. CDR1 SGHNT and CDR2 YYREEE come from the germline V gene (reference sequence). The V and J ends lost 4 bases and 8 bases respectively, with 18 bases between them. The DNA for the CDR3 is TGTGCCAGCAGCGGCTTGGACAGACAACGGGGCTACACCTTC. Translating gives CASSGLDRQRGYTF.

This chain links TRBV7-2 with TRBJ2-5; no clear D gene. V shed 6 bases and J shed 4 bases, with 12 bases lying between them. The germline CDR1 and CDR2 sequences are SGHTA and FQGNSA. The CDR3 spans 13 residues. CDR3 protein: CASRTPPVETQYF. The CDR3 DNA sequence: TGTGCCAGCAGAACCCCCCCGGTAGAGACCCAGTACTTC.

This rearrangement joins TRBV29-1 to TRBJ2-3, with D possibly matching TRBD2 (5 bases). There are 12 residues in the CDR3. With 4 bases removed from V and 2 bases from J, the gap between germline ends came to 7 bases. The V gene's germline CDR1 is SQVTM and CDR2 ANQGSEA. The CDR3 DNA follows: TGCAGCGTTGCGGGATACACAGATACGCAGTATTTT. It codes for CSVAGYTDTQYF.

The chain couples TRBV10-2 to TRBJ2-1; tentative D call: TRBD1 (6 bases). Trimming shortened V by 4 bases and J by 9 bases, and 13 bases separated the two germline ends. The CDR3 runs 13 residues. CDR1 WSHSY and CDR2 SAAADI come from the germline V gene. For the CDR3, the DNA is TGCGCCAGCAGTGGTTTGGGGGCTAGTGAGCAGTTCTTC. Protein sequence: CASSGLGASEQFF.

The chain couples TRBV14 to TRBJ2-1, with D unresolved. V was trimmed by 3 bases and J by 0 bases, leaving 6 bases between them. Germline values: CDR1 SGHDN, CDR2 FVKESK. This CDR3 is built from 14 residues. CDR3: CASSQRSSYNEQFF. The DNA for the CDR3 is TGTGCCAGCAGCCAGAGGAGCTCCTACAATGAGCAGTTCTTC.

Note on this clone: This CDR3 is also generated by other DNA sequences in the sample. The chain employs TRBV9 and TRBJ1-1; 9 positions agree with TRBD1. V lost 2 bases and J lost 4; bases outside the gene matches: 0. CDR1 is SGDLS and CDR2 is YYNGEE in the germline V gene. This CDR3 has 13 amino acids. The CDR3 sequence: CASSVTGGTEAFF. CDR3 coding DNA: TGTGCCAGCAGCGTGACAGGGGGCACTGAAGCTTTCTTT.

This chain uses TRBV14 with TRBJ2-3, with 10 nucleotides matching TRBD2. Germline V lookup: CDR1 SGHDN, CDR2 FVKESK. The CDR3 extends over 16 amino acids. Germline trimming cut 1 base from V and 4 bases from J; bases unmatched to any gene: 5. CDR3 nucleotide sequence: TGTGCCAGCAGCCAAGGGCTAGCGGGAGCGGCAGATACGCAGTATTTT. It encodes CASSQGLAGAADTQYF.

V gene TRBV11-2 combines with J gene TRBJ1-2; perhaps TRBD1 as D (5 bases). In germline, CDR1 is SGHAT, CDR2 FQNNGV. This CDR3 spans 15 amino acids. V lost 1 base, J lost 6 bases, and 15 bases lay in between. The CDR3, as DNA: TGTGCCAGCAGCTTAGTCGGGGGTGGATTGAATGGCTACACCTTC. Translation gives CASSLVGGGLNGYTF.